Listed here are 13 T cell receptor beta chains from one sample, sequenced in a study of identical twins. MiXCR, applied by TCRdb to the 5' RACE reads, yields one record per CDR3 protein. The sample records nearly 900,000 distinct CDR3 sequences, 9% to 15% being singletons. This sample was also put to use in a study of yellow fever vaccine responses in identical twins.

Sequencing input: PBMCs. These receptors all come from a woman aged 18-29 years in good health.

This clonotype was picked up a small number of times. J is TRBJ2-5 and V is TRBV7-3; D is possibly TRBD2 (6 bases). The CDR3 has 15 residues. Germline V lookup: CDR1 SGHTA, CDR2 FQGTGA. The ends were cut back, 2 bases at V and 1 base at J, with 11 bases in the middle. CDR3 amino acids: CASSLVAGPQETQYF. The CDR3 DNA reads TGTGCCAGCAGCTTAGTCGCGGGGCCCCAAGAGACCCAGTACTTC.

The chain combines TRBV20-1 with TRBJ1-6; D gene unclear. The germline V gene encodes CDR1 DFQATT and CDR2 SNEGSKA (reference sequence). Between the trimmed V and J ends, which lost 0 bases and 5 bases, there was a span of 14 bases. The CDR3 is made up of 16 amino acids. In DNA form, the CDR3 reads TGCAGTGCTAGAGATTGGGCAAAAGGTGATAATTCACCCCTCCACTTT. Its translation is CSARDWAKGDNSPLHF.

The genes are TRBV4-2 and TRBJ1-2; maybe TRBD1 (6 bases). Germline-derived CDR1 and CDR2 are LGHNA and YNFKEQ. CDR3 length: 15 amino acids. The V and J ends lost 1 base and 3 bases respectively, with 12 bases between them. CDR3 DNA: TGTGCCAGCAGCCAAGCCGGGAGGGGGGACTATGGCTACACCTTC. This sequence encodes CASSQAGRGDYGYTF.

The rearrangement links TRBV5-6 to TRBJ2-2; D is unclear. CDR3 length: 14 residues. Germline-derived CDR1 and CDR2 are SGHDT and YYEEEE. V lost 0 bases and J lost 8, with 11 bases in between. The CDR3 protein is CASSLGGPYGELFF. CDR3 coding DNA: TGTGCCAGCAGCTTGGGCGGCCCCTATGGGGAGCTGTTTTTT.

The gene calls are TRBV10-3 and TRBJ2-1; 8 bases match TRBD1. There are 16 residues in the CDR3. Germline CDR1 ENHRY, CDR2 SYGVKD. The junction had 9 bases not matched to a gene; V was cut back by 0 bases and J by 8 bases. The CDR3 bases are TGTGCCATCAGTGAGTCGGCTGCAGGGGGCTTCTATGAGCAGTTCTTC. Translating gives CAISESAAGGFYEQFF.

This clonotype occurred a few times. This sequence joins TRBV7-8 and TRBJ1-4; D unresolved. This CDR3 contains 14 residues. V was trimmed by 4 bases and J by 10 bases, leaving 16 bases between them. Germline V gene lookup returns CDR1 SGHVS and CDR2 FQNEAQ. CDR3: CASSSPGTSGKLFF. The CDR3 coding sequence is TGTGCCAGCAGCTCGCCCGGTACAAGTGGAAAACTGTTTTTT.

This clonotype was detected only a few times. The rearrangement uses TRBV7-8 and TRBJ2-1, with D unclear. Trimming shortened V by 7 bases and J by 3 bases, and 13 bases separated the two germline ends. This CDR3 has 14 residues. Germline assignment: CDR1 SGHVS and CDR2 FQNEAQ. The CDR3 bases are TGTGCCAGCAAGGGAATGACTGGCTACAATGAGCAGTTCTTC. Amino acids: CASKGMTGYNEQFF. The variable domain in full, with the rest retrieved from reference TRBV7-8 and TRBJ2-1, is GAGVSQSPRYKVAKRGQDVALRCDPISGHVSLFWYQQALGQGPEFLTYFQNEAQLDKSGLPSDRFFAERPEGSVSTLKIQRTQQEDSAVYLCASKGMTGYNEQFFGPGTRLTVL.

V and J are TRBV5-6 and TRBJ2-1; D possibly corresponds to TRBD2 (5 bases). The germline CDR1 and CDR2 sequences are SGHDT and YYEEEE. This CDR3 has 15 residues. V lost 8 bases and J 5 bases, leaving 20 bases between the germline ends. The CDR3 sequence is CASTFSSWVDNEQFF. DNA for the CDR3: TGTGCCAGTACCTTCTCTAGCTGGGTAGACAATGAGCAGTTCTTC.

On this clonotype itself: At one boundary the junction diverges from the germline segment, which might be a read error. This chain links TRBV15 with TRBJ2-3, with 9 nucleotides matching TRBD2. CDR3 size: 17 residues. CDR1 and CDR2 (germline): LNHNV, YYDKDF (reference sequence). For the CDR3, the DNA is TGTGCCACCAGCAGAGCCCCAGGCGGGACTAGCACATATACGCAGTATTTT. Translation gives CATSRAPGGTSTYTQYF.

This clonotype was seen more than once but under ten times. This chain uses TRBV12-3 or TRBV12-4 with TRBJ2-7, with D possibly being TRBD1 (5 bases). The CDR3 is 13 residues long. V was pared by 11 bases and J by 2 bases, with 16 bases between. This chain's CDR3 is CAQGDYLPYEQYV. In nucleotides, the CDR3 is TGTGCCCAAGGGGATTATCTACCCTACGAGCAGTACGTC.

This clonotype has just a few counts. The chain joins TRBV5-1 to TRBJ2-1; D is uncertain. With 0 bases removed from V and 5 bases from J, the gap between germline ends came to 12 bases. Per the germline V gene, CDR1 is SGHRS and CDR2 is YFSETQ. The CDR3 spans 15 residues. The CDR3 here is CASSLGQLADNEQFF. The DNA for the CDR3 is TGCGCCAGCAGCTTGGGCCAGCTCGCCGACAATGAGCAGTTCTTC.

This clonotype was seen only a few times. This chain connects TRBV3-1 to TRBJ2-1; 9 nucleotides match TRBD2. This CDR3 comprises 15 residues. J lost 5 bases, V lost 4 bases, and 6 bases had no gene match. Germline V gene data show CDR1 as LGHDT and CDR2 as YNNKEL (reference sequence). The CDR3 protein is CASSPREGGHNEQFF. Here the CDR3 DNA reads TGTGCCAGCAGCCCGCGGGAGGGGGGCCACAATGAGCAGTTCTTC.

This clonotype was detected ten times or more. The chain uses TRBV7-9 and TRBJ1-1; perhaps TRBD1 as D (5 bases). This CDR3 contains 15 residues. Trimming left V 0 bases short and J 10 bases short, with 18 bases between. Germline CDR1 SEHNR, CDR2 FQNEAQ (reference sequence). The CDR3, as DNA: TGTGCCAGCAGCTTAGCCGGGAGCAGGGCTGGTGGAGCTTTCTTT. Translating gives CASSLAGSRAGGAFF.